Listed below are T cell receptor beta chains from one sample, sequenced in a study of cytomegalovirus exposure and HLA in healthy donors. Produced via immunoSEQ multiplex PCR; TCRdb's table is partial and in-frame only. The sample yields roughly 80,000 clones, roughly 90% seen once. The sequenced sample was PBMCs. The receptors here all came from a man aged 25-45 years in good health and CMV-seronegative. The CDR3 runs from the conserved cysteine through the conserved F or W. The order of the fields is J gene, V gene, clone size, D gene, CDR3 DNA, CDR3 protein. The D gene is left open where the match is weak. Clone size, where shown, is once, few, many, or a class for clones that have expanded.

>TRBJ1-1|TRBV11-1|NA|TRBD1
TGTGCCAGCAGCCGCCCCCCAGGGGGGTTGAACACTGAAGCTTTCTTT
CASSRPPGGLNTEAFF
>TRBJ2-2|TRBV6-5|once|NA
TGTGCCAGCAGTTACTCCGGACTGAAAAACACCGGGGAGCTGTTTTTT
CASSYSGLKNTGELFF
>TRBJ1-1|TRBV2|NA|NA
TGTGCCAGCAGTGAGGAGGGCCTGTCTAACACTGAAGCTTTCTTT
CASSEEGLSNTEAFF
>TRBJ2-5|TRBV5-8|NA|TRBD2
TGTGCCAGCAGCTTGGGGTCGACTAGCGGGAGGTTTTCCAGTGGGGAGACCCAGTACTTC
CASSLGSTSGRFSSGETQYF
>TRBJ1-1|TRBV7-9|NA|TRBD1
TGTGCCAGCAGGGGAAAACAGGGGCTGAGGACTGAAGCTTTCTTT
CASRGKQGLRTEAFF
>TRBJ1-2|TRBV19|few|NA
TGTGCCAGTAGCTCAGGGTTCGCCTATGGCTACACCTTC
CASSSGFAYGYTF
>TRBJ2-7|TRBV4-1|once|NA
TGCGCCAGCAGCCAGGGAGACAGGATCTACGAGCAGTACTTC
CASSQGDRIYEQYF
>TRBJ1-6|TRBV6-5|NA|NA
TGTGCCAGCAGTTTGGAGAATTCACCCCTCCACTTT
CASSLENSPLHF
>TRBJ2-3|TRBV5-4|NA|NA
TGTGCCAGCAGCATAGGGGGGGCCACAGATACGCAGTATTTT
CASSIGGATDTQYF
>TRBJ1-4|TRBV19|NA|TRBD1
TGTGCCACCACGCATAACCGGGACAGGGTCGAAAAACTGTTTTTT
CATTHNRDRVEKLFF
>TRBJ2-1|TRBV18|NA|TRBD1
TGTGCCAGCTCACCGGGCCGGGACAGATGGGGTGAGCAGTTCTTC
CASSPGRDRWGEQFF
>TRBJ1-5|TRBV25-1|NA|NA
TGTGCCAGCCCCCCGACAGGCAATCAGCCCCAGCATTTT
CASPPTGNQPQHF
>TRBJ2-1|TRBV9|NA|NA
TGTGCCAGCAGCGTACCCCCGGGTCCCTCCTACAATGAGCAGTTCTTC
CASSVPPGPSYNEQFF
>TRBJ2-5|TRBV6-1|NA|NA
TGTGCCAGCAGGATACGGATGGGGGCCATCTCGACCCAGTACTTC
CASRIRMGAISTQYF
>TRBJ1-2|TRBV4-1|NA|NA
TGCGCCAGCAGCCAAGTTGAGGGGGACGAATATGGCTACACCTTC
CASSQVEGDEYGYTF
>TRBJ2-7|TRBV5-4|NA|TRBD1
TGTGCCAGCAGCTCCCGGGACAGGGGGGCCGAGCAGTACTTC
CASSSRDRGAEQYF
>TRBJ2-1|TRBV11-3|NA|NA
TGTGCCAGCAGCAGGGGGTCGAGCTCCTACAATGAGCAGTTCTTC
CASSRGSSSYNEQFF
>TRBJ2-7|TRBV7-9|once|TRBD1
TGTGCCAGCAGCCCCCGGGACAGTACCTACGAGCAGTACTTC
CASSPRDSTYEQYF